What follows is one T cell receptor beta chain and its context. The data derive from a study of blood T cells in healthy people across ages. A sample-barcoded 5' primer and a J-beta primer mix were used in a second PCR of about 7 to 11 cycles. TCRdb used MiXCR to reprocess the 5' RACE reads, holding one entry per CDR3 protein. The sample contains roughly 680,000 distinct CDR3 sequences, under 25% of which appear only once. The germline V gene has CDR1 KGHSH and CDR2 LQKENI. V lost 1 base and J 2 bases, leaving 14 bases between the germline ends. The CDR3 is 17 residues long. Sequencing was carried out using blood. This chain connects TRBV18 to TRBJ2-2; possibly TRBD1 for D (6 bases). This receptor was identified in a man between 70 and 80 years old in good health. The CDR3 DNA reads as TGTGCCAGCTCACCACGCGTAACAGGGATAAACACCGGGGAGCTGTTTTTT. Translation: CASSPRVTGINTGELFF.